This T cell receptor beta chain is from a study of a mutant IDH1 vaccine in newly diagnosed glioma. Looking at the study overall: Former treatment meant radiotherapy, temozolomide, or both; the majority had gotten both.

Measured with immunoSEQ multiplex PCR; TCRdb has only the in-frame clones, and not every one. This sample has about 25,000 clones, with approximately 70% found just once. Time point: week 11, during vaccination. Every single dose of the vaccine, 300 ug of mutant IDH1 20-mer peptide, came with topical imiquimod. Details on this clone: Antigen specificity is unknown.

The V gene's germline CDR1 is SNHLY and CDR2 FYNNEI. The CDR3 totals 14 residues. Trimming left V 1 base short and J 1 base short, with 5 bases between. Sequenced here: peripheral blood mononuclear cells (PBMCs), sampled from a glioma patient whose treatment included an IDH1 peptide vaccine. The source is a young man with glioma. Some clones in this sample may be carry-over from other donors' samples. The V and J genes are TRBV2 and TRBJ1-5; D is uncertain. The CDR3 DNA reads as TGTGCCAGCAGTGAAGGCGAAAGCAATCAGCCCCAGCATTTT. Translated: CASSEGESNQPQHF.